This T cell receptor beta chain is drawn from a study of T cell repertoires in ileal Crohn's disease. Looking at the study overall: Median disease duration was approximately eight years; roughly 35% smoked at surgery. Surgery for a complication: stricturing in 61%, penetrating in about 40%. M6 samples are neoterminal ileum biopsies from postoperative colonoscopy.

Here immunoSEQ multiplex PCR was the method, and the copy in TCRdb shows in-frame clones only, minus some. The sample includes 9,000 to 9,500 clones, more than 75% of them seen just once. Time point: neoterminal ileum biopsy at postoperative endoscopy, about 6 months after surgery. V lost 2 bases and J 2 bases, leaving 11 bases between the germline ends. The CDR3 length is 15 residues. Germline-derived CDR1 and CDR2 are SGHAT and FQNNGV. The source material was ileal tissue. The chain links TRBV11-2 to TRBJ2-3, with D possibly TRBD1 on 6 matching bases. This TCR was sampled from an adult with Crohn's disease. The CDR3 loop reads CASSLRRTATDTQYF. Here the CDR3 DNA reads TGTGCCAGCAGCTTAAGAAGGACAGCCACAGATACGCAGTATTTT. Filled out from reference TRBV11-2 and TRBJ2-3, the complete variable domain reads EAGVAQSPRYKIIEKRQSVAFWCNPISGHATLYWYQQILGQGPKLLIQFQNNGVVDDSQLPKDRFSAERLKGVDSTLKIQPAKLEDSAVYLCASSLRRTATDTQYFGPGTRLTVL.